This T cell receptor beta chain was observed in a study of cytomegalovirus exposure and HLA in healthy donors. Study-level results: CMV antigen specificity of a few CMV-associated chains was confirmed in vitro.

The PCR employed 60 Vbeta primers together with 13 Jbeta primers. The assay was immunoSEQ multiplex PCR, and TCRdb's table has in-frame clones only and misses some. This sample has a few hundred thousand clones, with 80% found just once. Germline V gene lookup returns CDR1 SGHDN and CDR2 FVKESK. CDR3 length equals 13 residues. The ends lost 8 bases at V and 6 bases at J; junction bases unmatched: 7. As regards this clone: Its antigen is still unknown.

Donors showed nominal health when sampled, although they likely had unrecorded immune exposures. The clonotype originates from a girl aged 2-10 years in good health and CMV-seronegative. The sample consisted of PBMCs. This chain joins TRBV14 and TRBJ2-1, with 7 bases matching TRBD2. Written as DNA, the CDR3 is TGTGCCAGCCGGGAGGTCGGCGTCAATGAGCAGTTCTTC. Its protein product is CASREVGVNEQFF.